This is a list of T cell receptor beta chains from one sample in a study of response to subunit inactivated influenza vaccine. TCRdb re-called the RT-PCR reads with MiXCR, one entry per CDR3 protein. The repertoire holds 650,000 to 850,000 distinct CDR3 sequences, with around 13% as singletons. The sample in question was PBMCs from blood, obtained 14 to 15 days before vaccination. The receptors originated from a middle-aged man who received an inactivated influenza vaccine. Each CDR3 is given with its conserved first and last residue. The D gene is left open where the match is weak. Clone size is not always given. Where it is, it says once, few, many or a class for expanded clones.

length: 14; size: -; J: TRBJ2-3; V: TRBV24-1; D: TRBD2; CDR3: CASSGDSSTDTQYF; DNA: TGTGCCTCAAGCGGGGATAGCAGCACAGATACGCAGTATTTT
length: 13; size: -; J: TRBJ2-2; V: TRBV24-1; D: -; CDR3: CATMGQNTGELFF; DNA: TGTGCCACTATGGGACAGAACACCGGGGAGCTGTTTTTT
length: 14; size: few; J: TRBJ2-5; V: TRBV7-2; D: -; CDR3: CASSFLGVKETQYF; DNA: TGTGCCAGCAGCTTCTTGGGGGTTAAGGAGACCCAGTACTTC
length: 13; size: -; J: TRBJ2-5; V: TRBV2; D: -; CDR3: CASRGTLGETQYF; DNA: TGTGCCAGCAGGGGAACTCTCGGAGAGACCCAGTACTTC
length: 14; size: few; J: TRBJ2-3; V: TRBV6-5; D: -; CDR3: CASSYGGPTDTQYF; DNA: TGTGCCAGCAGTTACGGGGGGCCCACAGATACGCAGTATTTT
length: 13; size: few; J: TRBJ1-1; V: TRBV7-2; D: TRBD1; CDR3: CASLPRDRTRAFF; DNA: TGTGCCAGCCTACCCCGGGACAGGACTAGGGCTTTCTTT
length: 15; size: -; J: TRBJ2-7; V: TRBV7-3; D: TRBD2; CDR3: CASTLYSGGAYEQYF; DNA: TGTGCCAGCACCTTATATAGCGGGGGAGCCTACGAGCAGTACTTC
length: 15; size: -; J: TRBJ2-3; V: TRBV7-2; D: TRBD2; CDR3: CASSGAGVSTDTQYF; DNA: TGTGCCAGCAGCGGAGCGGGGGTATCCACAGATACGCAGTATTTT
length: 18; size: -; J: TRBJ2-1; V: TRBV6-2/TRBV6-3; D: -; CDR3: CASSYSPWTASTANEQFF; DNA: TGTGCCAGCAGTTACTCACCCTGGACAGCTTCTACGGCCAATGAGCAGTTCTTC
length: 14; size: many; J: TRBJ2-3; V: TRBV20-1; D: -; CDR3: CSAIGQPSTDTQYF; DNA: TGCAGTGCTATCGGACAGCCTAGCACAGATACGCAGTATTTT
length: 14; size: few; J: TRBJ2-4; V: TRBV5-1; D: -; CDR3: CASSSLTGQNIQYF; DNA: TGCGCCAGCAGCTCGTTGACGGGTCAAAACATTCAGTACTTC
length: 14; size: -; J: TRBJ1-3; V: TRBV7-6; D: -; CDR3: CASRPVGSGNTIYF; DNA: TGTGCCAGCAGGCCAGTGGGTTCAGGAAACACCATATATTTT
length: 11; size: many; J: TRBJ2-7; V: TRBV2; D: -; CDR3: CASSEPYEQYF; DNA: TGTGCCAGCAGTGAACCTTACGAGCAGTACTTC
length: 21; size: -; J: TRBJ2-5; V: TRBV24-1; D: TRBD1; CDR3: CATSDFKWGQGADEYQETQYF; DNA: TGTGCCACCAGTGATTTTAAGTGGGGACAGGGGGCGGACGAATACCAAGAGACCCAGTACTTC
length: 23; size: -; J: TRBJ2-4; V: TRBV7-2; D: -; CDR3: CASSPQWRLETGRGALAKNIQYF; DNA: TGTGCCAGCAGTCCCCAGTGGCGCCTAGAGACAGGGAGGGGAGCACTAGCCAAAAACATTCAGTACTTC
length: 11; size: many; J: TRBJ2-1; V: TRBV18; D: -; CDR3: CASSPVNEQFF; DNA: TGTGCCAGCAGCCCGGTTAATGAGCAGTTCTTC
length: 15; size: many; J: TRBJ1-1; V: TRBV12-3/TRBV12-4; D: TRBD1; CDR3: CASRINRGRHTEAFF; DNA: TGTGCCAGCAGGATAAACAGGGGGCGGCACACTGAAGCTTTCTTT
length: 15; size: -; J: TRBJ2-2; V: TRBV19; D: TRBD1; CDR3: CASRRTGENTGELFF; DNA: TGTGCCAGTAGAAGGACAGGGGAGAACACCGGGGAGCTGTTTTTT
length: 15; size: -; J: TRBJ1-2; V: TRBV7-6; D: TRBD1; CDR3: CASSLAGGFNYGYTF; DNA: TGTGCCAGCAGCTTAGCAGGGGGCTTTAACTATGGCTACACCTTC
length: 13; size: few; J: TRBJ1-2; V: TRBV12-3/TRBV12-4; D: -; CDR3: CASSRDLLGGYTF; DNA: TGTGCCAGCAGTCGGGACCTCCTTGGGGGCTACACCTTC
length: 16; size: -; J: TRBJ1-2; V: TRBV4-1; D: -; CDR3: CASSQVRGSANYGYTF; DNA: TGCGCCAGCAGCCAAGTGCGGGGGTCAGCTAACTATGGCTACACCTTC
length: 15; size: -; J: TRBJ1-2; V: TRBV2; D: -; CDR3: CASSEQPTVFYGYTF; DNA: TGTGCCAGCAGTGAACAGCCCACCGTCTTCTATGGCTACACCTTC
length: 14; size: -; J: TRBJ2-7; V: TRBV20-1; D: TRBD2; CDR3: CSARPLAGSYEQYF; DNA: TGCAGTGCTAGACCACTAGCGGGGTCCTACGAGCAGTACTTC
length: 14; size: many; J: TRBJ2-7; V: TRBV28; D: -; CDR3: CASSLSQGTYEQYF; DNA: TGTGCCAGCAGTTTATCGCAGGGGACGTACGAGCAGTACTTC
length: 13; size: -; J: TRBJ2-3; V: TRBV6-2/TRBV6-3; D: -; CDR3: CASSFYATDTQYF; DNA: TGTGCCAGCAGTTTTTACGCCACAGATACGCAGTATTTT
length: 15; size: many; J: TRBJ1-2; V: TRBV2; D: -; CDR3: CASSEQGTANYGYTF; DNA: TGTGCCAGCAGTGAGCAGGGTACCGCTAACTATGGCTACACCTTC
length: 16; size: few; J: TRBJ2-7; V: TRBV11-2; D: TRBD2; CDR3: CASSLAYTSGSHEQYF; DNA: TGTGCCAGCAGCTTAGCCTACACTAGCGGGAGCCACGAGCAGTACTTC
length: 15; size: few; J: TRBJ2-5; V: TRBV5-1; D: -; CDR3: CASSFSQPTQETQYF; DNA: TGCGCCAGCAGCTTTTCCCAGCCAACTCAAGAGACCCAGTACTTC
length: 17; size: few; J: TRBJ2-3; V: TRBV4-2; D: -; CDR3: CASSQDPTSRGTDTQYF; DNA: TGTGCCAGCAGCCAAGATCCGACAAGCAGGGGCACAGATACGCAGTATTTT
length: 14; size: few; J: TRBJ1-2; V: TRBV28; D: -; CDR3: CASSPGGGAYGYTF; DNA: TGTGCCAGCAGTCCGGGAGGGGGAGCCTATGGCTACACCTTC
length: 13; size: -; J: TRBJ1-6; V: TRBV7-2; D: -; CDR3: CASSLNEGSPLHF; DNA: TGTGCCAGCAGCTTAAACGAAGGTTCACCCCTCCACTTT
length: 18; size: -; J: TRBJ2-1; V: TRBV12-3/TRBV12-4; D: TRBD2; CDR3: CARCKKNRLAPPVNEQFF; DNA: TGTGCCCGCTGTAAAAAAAATCGACTAGCGCCACCGGTAAATGAGCAGTTCTTC
length: 16; size: -; J: TRBJ2-1; V: TRBV11-2; D: TRBD1; CDR3: CASSSSGTVSYNEQFF; DNA: TGTGCCAGCAGCTCCTCAGGGACAGTCTCCTACAATGAGCAGTTCTTC
length: 17; size: -; J: TRBJ2-2; V: TRBV11-2; D: TRBD2; CDR3: CASSLNTGTSGTGELFF; DNA: TGTGCCAGCAGCTTAAACACGGGGACTAGCGGGACCGGGGAGCTGTTTTTT
length: 14; size: -; J: TRBJ2-3; V: TRBV10-3; D: TRBD2; CDR3: CAVQGTSPRDTQYF; DNA: TGTGCCGTCCAAGGGACTAGTCCCCGGGATACGCAGTATTTT
length: 15; size: few; J: TRBJ2-5; V: TRBV10-3; D: TRBD1; CDR3: CAISGQGLGQETQYF; DNA: TGTGCCATCAGTGGACAGGGGTTGGGGCAAGAGACCCAGTACTTC
length: 13; size: -; J: TRBJ2-1; V: TRBV6-2/TRBV6-3; D: TRBD1; CDR3: CASSWYRGNEQFF; DNA: TGTGCCAGCAGTTGGTACAGGGGCAATGAGCAGTTCTTC
length: 13; size: -; J: TRBJ2-7; V: TRBV19; D: TRBD2; CDR3: CASSPGLGGEQYF; DNA: TGTGCCAGTAGTCCGGGACTAGGTGGCGAGCAGTACTTC
length: 13; size: many; J: TRBJ2-5; V: TRBV5-6; D: -; CDR3: CASRETGSETQYF; DNA: TGTGCCAGCAGAGAAACAGGGTCAGAGACCCAGTACTTC
length: 13; size: -; J: TRBJ2-7; V: TRBV7-7; D: -; CDR3: CASSPADSNEQYF; DNA: TGTGCCAGCAGCCCAGCTGACAGTAACGAGCAGTACTTC